This TCR beta chain was sequenced in a study of blood T cell repertoires in COVID-19. Measured with immunoSEQ multiplex PCR; TCRdb has only the in-frame clones, and not every one. The sample includes about 50,000 clones, more than 80% seen only once; the top ten take 16%. Germline assignment: CDR1 SGHNT and CDR2 YYREEE (reference sequence). Germline trimming cut 4 bases from V and 7 bases from J; bases unmatched to any gene: 5. There are 15 residues in the CDR3. Sequenced: peripheral blood. This clonotype was sampled from a man aged 40-49 years with acute or convalescent COVID-19. The rearrangement uses TRBV5-4 and TRBJ1-6; TRBD1 aligns across 10 bases. The DNA for the CDR3 is TGTGCCAGCAGCACCCCGGGACAGGGGAATTCACCCCTCCACTTT. Translation: CASSTPGQGNSPLHF.